The 20 T cell receptor beta chains below come from one sample, sequenced in a study of cytomegalovirus exposure and HLA in healthy donors. The PCR was carried out with 60 Vbeta primers and 13 Jbeta primers. Profiling relied on immunoSEQ multiplex PCR, and the TCRdb table lists in-frame clones only, not all of them. This table has more than 150,000 clones, 75% to 85% appearing once. Sample: PBMCs. The receptors come from a woman under 30 in good health and CMV-seropositive.

The chain employs TRBV6-5 and TRBJ2-3; TRBD1 agrees at 11 bases. V shed 6 bases and J 13 bases; nucleotides not matched to a gene: 3. The CDR3 length is 11 residues. Per the germline V gene, CDR1 is MNHEY and CDR2 is SVGAGI. As DNA, the CDR3 is TGTGCCAGCAGCGGGGGACAGGGGGAGTATTTT. Protein: CASSGGQGEYF.

V usage is TRBV27 and J usage is TRBJ1-4; TRBD1 aligns across 7 bases. The CDR3 has 14 residues. Germline V CDR1 and CDR2: MNHEY, SMNVEV (reference sequence). The V and J ends lost 1 base and 8 bases, in that order; junction bases with no gene match: 4. This CDR3 is CASSLFPGGEKLFF. The CDR3, as DNA: TGTGCCAGCAGTTTATTTCCAGGGGGGGAAAAACTGTTTTTT.

V is TRBV12-2 and J is TRBJ1-6; the table's D call of TRBD1 was not tested on the DNA. TRBV12-2 is reported as a pseudogene. The CDR3 spans 17 residues. The CDR3 DNA is TGTGCAAGTCGCCCTTACATCACACGACAGACCAATTCACCCCTCCACTTT. Translated, it gives CASRPYITRQTNSPLHF.

The V call is TRBV28, the J call TRBJ1-2, with 9 positions matching TRBD1. V shed 6 bases, J shed 4 bases, and the junction held 12 bases outside the gene matches. Germline values: CDR1 MDHEN, CDR2 SYDVKM. This CDR3 has 16 amino acids. In nucleotides, the CDR3 is TGTGCCAGCAGACACCCCGGGACAGGGCTTGGCTATGGCTACACCTTC. Residues: CASRHPGTGLGYGYTF.

This clone was found once. The chain recombines TRBV7-8 with TRBJ1-2; 9 bases map to TRBD1. V lost 5 bases to trimming and J lost 0 bases; unmatched junction nucleotides: 10. This CDR3 has 17 residues. Germline CDR1 and CDR2: SGHVS and FQNEAQ. The CDR3: CASSSRDRALPNYGYTF. CDR3 bases: TGTGCCAGCAGCAGCCGGGACAGGGCACTCCCTAACTATGGCTACACCTTC. Combining the CDR3 with reference TRBV7-8 and TRBJ1-2 gives the whole variable domain GAGVSQSPRYKVAKRGQDVALRCDPISGHVSLFWYQQALGQGPEFLTYFQNEAQLDKSGLPSDRFFAERPEGSVSTLKIQRTQQEDSAVYLCASSSRDRALPNYGYTFGSGTRLTVV.

A note on this clone: This could be a read error, since a much larger clone is one nucleotide away. The same CDR3 arises from other DNA sequences in this sample as well. This sequence joins TRBV5-1 and TRBJ1-6; TRBD1 is a possible D gene (5 bases). CDR3 length: 16 residues. The germline CDR1 and CDR2 sequences are SGHRS and YFSETQ. V was cut by 0 bases and J by 0 bases, with 7 bases left in between. CDR3 nucleotide sequence: TGCGCCAGCAGCTTGGAAAGGGGCTCCTATAATTCACCCCTCCACTTT. Its translation: CASSLERGSYNSPLHF.

The rearrangement uses TRBV11-3 and TRBJ2-3; 15 nucleotides line up with TRBD2. V shed 5 bases and J 2 bases; nucleotides not matched to a gene: 5. CDR1 and CDR2 (germline): SGHNT, YENEEA. The CDR3 runs 17 residues. The CDR3, as DNA: TGTGCCAGCAGCCCAGGGACTAGCGGGGGGAACACAGATACGCAGTATTTT. Protein product: CASSPGTSGGNTDTQYF.

This chain connects TRBV7-6 to TRBJ2-2, with D hard to call. Trimming removed 3 bases at V and 5 bases at J, with 4 bases between. This CDR3 contains 12 residues. CDR1 and CDR2 (germline): SGHVS, FNYEAQ. CDR3 sequence: CASSFITGELFF. CDR3 bases: TGTGCCAGCAGCTTTATTACCGGGGAGCTGTTTTTT. Full variable domain (rest looked up from reference TRBV7-6 and TRBJ2-2): GAGVSQSPRYKVTKRGQDVALRCDPISGHVSLYWYRQALGQGPEFLTYFNYEAQQDKSGLPNDRFSAERPEGSISTLTIQRTEQRDSAMYRCASSFITGELFFGEGSRLTVL.

The rearrangement uses TRBV7-2 and TRBJ2-3; tentatively, D is TRBD1 (6 bases). The CDR3 covers 15 residues. The V and J ends lost 5 bases and 5 bases respectively, with 17 bases between them. Per germline, CDR1 SGHTA and CDR2 FQGNSA. The CDR3 loop is CASSPGGQGLDTQYF. In DNA form, the CDR3 reads TGTGCCAGCAGCCCGGGCGGGCAGGGGCTAGATACGCAGTATTTT.

The J gene is TRBJ1-2, the V gene TRBV6-1; D might be TRBD1 (6 bases). Germline V lookup: CDR1 MNHNS, CDR2 SASEGT. The length of the CDR3 is 15 residues. The V gene lost 4 bases and the J gene lost 0 bases, with 12 bases spanning the gap. The CDR3 DNA sequence: TGTGCCAGCAGTGGATACAGGGAAACTAACTATGGCTACACCTTC. Protein sequence: CASSGYRETNYGYTF.

The chain employs TRBV11-1 and TRBJ2-5; TRBD2 matches 14 bases. This CDR3 comprises 15 residues. Trimming took 4 bases from V and 6 from J; bases not matched to a gene: 4. Germline V CDR1 and CDR2: SGHAT, FQDESV (reference sequence). The CDR3 bases are TGTGCCAGCAGCTCCGGACTAGCGGGGGGAAAGACCCAGTACTTC. This translates into CASSSGLAGGKTQYF. Full variable domain (missing parts from reference TRBV11-1 and TRBJ2-5): EAEVAQSPRYKITEKSQAVAFWCDPISGHATLYWYRQILGQGPELLVQFQDESVVDDSQLPKDRFSAERLKGVDSTLKIQPAELGDSAMYLCASSSGLAGGKTQYFGPGTRLLVL.

The chain joins TRBV19 to TRBJ1-1, with D possibly being TRBD1 (5 bases). CDR1 LNHDA and CDR2 SQIVND come from the germline V gene (reference sequence). V lost 0 bases and J lost 5, with 13 bases in between. The CDR3 has 15 residues. The CDR3 nucleotides read TGTGCCAGTAGTATAGATGGCACAGGCTTTACTGAAGCTTTCTTT. Residues: CASSIDGTGFTEAFF.

The chain links TRBV15 to TRBJ2-7; D may be TRBD2 (5 bases). The CDR3 runs 13 residues. Per germline, CDR1 LNHNV and CDR2 YYDKDF (reference sequence). V was cut by 3 bases and J by 2 bases, with 8 bases left in between. The CDR3 sequence is CATSRTGAYEQYF. CDR3 nucleotides: TGTGCCACCAGCAGGACCGGGGCCTACGAGCAGTACTTC.

This chain links TRBV6-1 with TRBJ2-5; 8 nucleotides line up with TRBD2. The germline V gene has CDR1 MNHNS and CDR2 SASEGT. CDR3 length: 17 residues. V was pared by 1 base and J by 5 bases, with 12 bases of the junction left unmatched. CDR3 coding DNA: TGTGCCAGCAGTGAAGGGGAGGGGCGGGGGGAGGAGGAGACCCAGTACTTC. Translating it yields CASSEGEGRGEEETQYF.

The V call is TRBV28, the J call TRBJ2-3; 9 positions match TRBD2. J gave up 2 bases and V 4 bases, and 7 bases lay outside the gene matches. CDR1 MDHEN and CDR2 SYDVKM come from the germline V gene. CDR3 length: 16 residues. CDR3: CASSSGASGDTDTQYF. The DNA for the CDR3 is TGTGCCAGCAGTTCCGGAGCTAGCGGGGACACAGATACGCAGTATTTT. Drawing the rest from reference TRBV28 and TRBJ2-3, the complete variable domain is DVKVTQSSRYLVKRTGEKVFLECVQDMDHENMFWYRQDPGLGLRLIYFSYDVKMKEKGDIPEGYSVSREKKERFSLILESASTNQTSMYLCASSSGASGDTDTQYFGPGTRLTVL.

This chain links TRBV2 with TRBJ2-5; 8 bases line up with TRBD2. CDR1 SNHLY and CDR2 FYNNEI come from the germline V gene. The CDR3 runs to 13 residues. V was clipped by 7 bases and J by 1 base; unmatched bases: 2. Here the CDR3 reads CASIAGLQETQYF. The CDR3 coding sequence is TGTGCCAGCATAGCGGGGCTCCAAGAGACCCAGTACTTC.

The chain is built from TRBV21-1 and TRBJ1-2. TRBV21-1 is termed a pseudogene. The CDR3 is made up of 14 amino acids. The CDR3 protein is CAPGGDLTQYGYTF. DNA for the CDR3: TGTGCCCCGGGGGGAGACTTAACCCAATATGGCTACACCTTC.

This chain joins TRBV11-3 and TRBJ1-1; D unclear. V shed 5 bases and J shed 4 bases, with 17 bases lying between them. Germline values: CDR1 SGHNT, CDR2 YENEEA. The CDR3 spans 15 residues. Here the CDR3 reads CASSPQVARSTEAFF. The CDR3 DNA reads TGTGCCAGCAGCCCCCAGGTGGCGAGAAGCACTGAAGCTTTCTTT.

The chain has TRBV2 and TRBJ1-2; D gene ambiguous. With 0 bases removed from V and 4 bases from J, the gap between germline ends came to 9 bases. CDR3 length: 14 amino acids. Per the germline V gene, CDR1 is SNHLY and CDR2 is FYNNEI. For the CDR3, the DNA is TGTGCCAGCAGTGAAGCGCGGGGTCTCTATGGCTACACCTTC. The encoded protein is CASSEARGLYGYTF.

This clone appeared once. This chain connects TRBV11-3 to TRBJ2-1; D may be TRBD1 (6 bases). This CDR3 region has 13 residues. Looked up from germline, CDR1 is SGHNT and CDR2 is YENEEA. Trimming cost V 1 base and J 8 bases, with 9 bases left between them. CDR3 sequence (DNA): TGTGCCAGCAGCTTAGTTGGGGGCGATGAGCAGTTCTTC. Its protein is CASSLVGGDEQFF.